This TCR beta chain was sequenced for a study of PD-1 blockade in classical Hodgkin lymphoma. The V gene's germline CDR1 is SGHRS and CDR2 YFSETQ. The trim removed 0 bases at V and 1 base at J, leaving 5 bases unmatched. The CDR3 contains 16 residues. Time point given: cycle 4 day 1 (C4D1), after 5 to 7 weeks of nivolumab. After autologous stem cell transplantation all patients relapsed, and prior brentuximab vedotin exposure differed between cohorts. The table came from immunoSEQ multiplex PCR; TCRdb's copy has only in-frame clones and leaves some out. The sample includes 13,000 or so clones, about four fifths of them seen just once.

Sequencing was performed on peripheral blood mononuclear cells (PBMCs), taken before the fourth cycle of nivolumab. This chain uses TRBV5-1 with TRBJ2-5, with TRBD2 matching over 8 bases. This clonotype originated in a human donor with classical Hodgkin lymphoma. CDR3 protein: CASSLGVAGPQETQYF. In DNA form, the CDR3 reads TGCGCCAGCAGCTTGGGGGTAGCGGGGCCCCAAGAGACCCAGTACTTC.